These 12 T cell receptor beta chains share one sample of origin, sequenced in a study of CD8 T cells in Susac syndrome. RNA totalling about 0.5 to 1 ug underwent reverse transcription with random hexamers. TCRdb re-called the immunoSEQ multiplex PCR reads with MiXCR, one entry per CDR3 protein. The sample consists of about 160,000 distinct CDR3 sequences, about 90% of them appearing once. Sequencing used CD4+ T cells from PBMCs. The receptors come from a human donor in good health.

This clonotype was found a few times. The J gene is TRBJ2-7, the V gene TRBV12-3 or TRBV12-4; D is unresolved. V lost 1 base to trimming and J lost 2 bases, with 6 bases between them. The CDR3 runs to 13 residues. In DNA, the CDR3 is TGTGCCAGCAGTTTAGACAGTGCCTACGAGCAGTACTTC. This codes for CASSLDSAYEQYF.

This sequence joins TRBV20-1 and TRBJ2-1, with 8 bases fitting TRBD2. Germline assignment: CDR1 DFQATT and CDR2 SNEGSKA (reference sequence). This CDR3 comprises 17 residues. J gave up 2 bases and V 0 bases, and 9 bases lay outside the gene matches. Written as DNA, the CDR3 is TGCAGTGCTAGAGATCTATTGGCTAGCGGGCCCTACAATGAGCAGTTCTTC. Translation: CSARDLLASGPYNEQFF.

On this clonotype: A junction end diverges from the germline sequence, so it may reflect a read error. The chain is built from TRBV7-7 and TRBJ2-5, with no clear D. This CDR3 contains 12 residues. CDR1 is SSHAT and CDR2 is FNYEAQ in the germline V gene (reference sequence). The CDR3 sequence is CASSPRSETQYF. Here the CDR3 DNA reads TGTGCTAGCAGCCCCAGGAGTGAGACCCAGTACTTC.

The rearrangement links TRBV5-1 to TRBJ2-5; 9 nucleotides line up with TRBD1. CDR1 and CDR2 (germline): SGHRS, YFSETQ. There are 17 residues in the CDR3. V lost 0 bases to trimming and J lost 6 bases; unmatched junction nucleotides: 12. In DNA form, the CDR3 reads TGCGCCAGCAGCTTGGCTAGGGGGACAGGGAACGTGCAGACCCAGTACTTC. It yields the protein CASSLARGTGNVQTQYF.

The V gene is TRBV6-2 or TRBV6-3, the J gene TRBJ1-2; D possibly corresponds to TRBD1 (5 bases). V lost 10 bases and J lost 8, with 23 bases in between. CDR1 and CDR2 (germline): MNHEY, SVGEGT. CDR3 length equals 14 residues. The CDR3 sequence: CAIWRGTGEQGYTF. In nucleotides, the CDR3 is TGTGCCATCTGGAGGGGAACAGGCGAACAGGGCTACACCTTC.

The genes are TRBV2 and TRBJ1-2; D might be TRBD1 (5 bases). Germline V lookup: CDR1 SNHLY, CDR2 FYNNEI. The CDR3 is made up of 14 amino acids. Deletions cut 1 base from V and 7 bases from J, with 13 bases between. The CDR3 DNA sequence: TGTGCCAGCAGTGAAGGGGACGTAGGGGTTGGCTACACCTTC. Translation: CASSEGDVGVGYTF.

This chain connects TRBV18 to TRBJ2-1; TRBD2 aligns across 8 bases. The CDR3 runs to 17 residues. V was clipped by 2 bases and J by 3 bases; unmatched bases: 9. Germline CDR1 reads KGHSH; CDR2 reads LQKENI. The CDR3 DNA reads TGTGCCAGCTCACCATATGGTAGCGGGGAGATCTACAATGAGCAGTTCTTC. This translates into CASSPYGSGEIYNEQFF.

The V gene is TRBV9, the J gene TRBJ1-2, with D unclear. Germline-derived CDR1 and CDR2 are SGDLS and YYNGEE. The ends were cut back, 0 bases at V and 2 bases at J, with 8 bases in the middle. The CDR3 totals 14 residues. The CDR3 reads CASSVGSQNYGYTF. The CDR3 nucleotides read TGTGCCAGCAGCGTAGGATCACAAAACTATGGCTACACCTTC.

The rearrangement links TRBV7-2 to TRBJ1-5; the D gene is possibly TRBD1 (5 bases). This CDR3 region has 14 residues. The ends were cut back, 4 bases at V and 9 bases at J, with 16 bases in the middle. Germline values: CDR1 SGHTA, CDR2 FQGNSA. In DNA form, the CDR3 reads TGTGCCAGCAGCTCCGGGGACGGGGGTTCGCCCCAGCATTTT. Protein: CASSSGDGGSPQHF.

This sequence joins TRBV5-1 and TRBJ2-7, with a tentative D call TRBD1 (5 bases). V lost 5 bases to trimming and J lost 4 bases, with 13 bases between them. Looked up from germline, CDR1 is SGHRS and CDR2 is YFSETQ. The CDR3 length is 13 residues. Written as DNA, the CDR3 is TGCGCCAGCAGTCCGGACAACGGGTACGAGCAGTACTTC. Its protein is CASSPDNGYEQYF.

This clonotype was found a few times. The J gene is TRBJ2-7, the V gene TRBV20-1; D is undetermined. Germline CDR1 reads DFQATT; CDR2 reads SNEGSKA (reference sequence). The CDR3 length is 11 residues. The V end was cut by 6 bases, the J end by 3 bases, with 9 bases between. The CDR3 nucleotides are TGCAGTGCCCCGGGTCTCTACGAGCAGTACTTC. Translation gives CSAPGLYEQYF.

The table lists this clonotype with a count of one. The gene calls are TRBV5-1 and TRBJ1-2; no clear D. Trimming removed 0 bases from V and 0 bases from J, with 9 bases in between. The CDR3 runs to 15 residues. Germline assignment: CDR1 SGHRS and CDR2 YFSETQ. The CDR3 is CASSLELSSNYGYTF. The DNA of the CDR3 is TGCGCCAGCAGCTTGGAGCTATCCTCTAACTATGGCTACACCTTC.